The T cell receptor (beta chain) under discussion was sequenced for a study of CD8+ T cells in alopecia areata. Study summary: For the treated group, dosing was oral tofacitinib at 5 to 10 mg twice daily.

Trimming removed 5 bases at V and 6 bases at J, with 13 bases between. CDR3 size: 14 residues. In germline, CDR1 is SGHDN, CDR2 FVKESK. Points from the study as a whole: Affected scalp, especially in alopecia totalis/universalis, had a higher clonality than normal scalp did.

RNA was extracted and reverse transcribed into cDNA as the sequencing template. TCRdb keeps only in-frame clones here, not all; method: immunoSEQ multiplex PCR. Among 160,000 or so clones, approximately 53% were seen once, and the ten largest hold roughly a fifth. This clone was observed a handful of times. The antigen is not known. J is TRBJ2-2 and V is TRBV14, with D perhaps TRBD1 or TRBD2 (6 bases each). Here the sequenced sample was CD8+ T cells sorted from blood, taken at week 0. The TCR was taken from a human donor with alopecia areata. CDR3 amino acids: CASSFGGGAGELFF. The CDR3 DNA follows: TGTGCCAGCAGCTTTGGAGGGGGAGCCGGGGAGCTGTTTTTT. Supplemented by reference TRBV14 and TRBJ2-2, the full variable domain reads EAGVTQFPSHSVIEKGQTVTLRCDPISGHDNLYWYRRVMGKEIKFLLHFVKESKQDESGMPNNRFLAERTGGTYSTLKVQPAELEDSGVYFCASSFGGGAGELFFGEGSRLTVL.